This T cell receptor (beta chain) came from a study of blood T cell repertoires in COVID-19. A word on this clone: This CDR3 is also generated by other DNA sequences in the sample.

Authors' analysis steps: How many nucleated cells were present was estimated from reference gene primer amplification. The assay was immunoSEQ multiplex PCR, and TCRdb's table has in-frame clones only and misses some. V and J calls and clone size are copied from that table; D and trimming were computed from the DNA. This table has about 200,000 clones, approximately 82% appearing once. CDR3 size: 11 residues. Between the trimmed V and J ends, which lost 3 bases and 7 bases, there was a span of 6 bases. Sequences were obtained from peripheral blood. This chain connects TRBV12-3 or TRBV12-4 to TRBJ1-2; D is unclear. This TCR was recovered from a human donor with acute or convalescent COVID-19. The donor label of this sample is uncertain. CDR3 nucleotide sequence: TGTGCCAGCAGTTTGGGAGGTGGCTACACCTTC. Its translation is CASSLGGGYTF.